This T cell receptor beta chain was found in a study of T cell responses to AZD1222 COVID-19 vaccine. Study outcomes and limitations: Females outnumbered males among donors, who were mostly white British; clonal diversity was possibly underestimated.

Data came from immunoSEQ multiplex PCR; TCRdb stores just in-frame clones and leaves some out. The sample carries 100,000 to 150,000 clones, roughly nine tenths recorded once. Regarding this clone: What it binds is unknown.

The CDR3 is 14 residues long. V shed 3 bases and J shed 5 bases, with 13 bases lying between them. From germline, CDR1 is MGHRA and CDR2 YSYEKL. The genes are TRBV4-1 and TRBJ2-5; the D gene is possibly TRBD2 (5 bases). Source: peripheral blood, taken on day 0 of AZD1222 vaccination. This receptor was obtained from an adult in good health. CDR3 bases: TGCGCCAGCAGCCATGCTAGCCTTGGGGAGACCCAGTACTTC. Translation: CASSHASLGETQYF.